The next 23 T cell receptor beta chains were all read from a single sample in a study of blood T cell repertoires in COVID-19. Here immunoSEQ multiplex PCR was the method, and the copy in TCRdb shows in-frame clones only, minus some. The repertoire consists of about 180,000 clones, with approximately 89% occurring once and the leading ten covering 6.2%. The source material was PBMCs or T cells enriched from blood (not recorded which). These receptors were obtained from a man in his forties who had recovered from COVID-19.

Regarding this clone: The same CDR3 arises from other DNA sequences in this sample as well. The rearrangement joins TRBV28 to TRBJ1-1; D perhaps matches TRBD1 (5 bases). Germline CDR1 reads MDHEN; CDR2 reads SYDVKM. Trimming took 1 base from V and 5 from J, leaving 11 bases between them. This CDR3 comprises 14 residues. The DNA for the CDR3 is TGTGCCAGCAGTTTATCGGGGGGGAGGACTGAAGCTTTCTTT. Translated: CASSLSGGRTEAFF.

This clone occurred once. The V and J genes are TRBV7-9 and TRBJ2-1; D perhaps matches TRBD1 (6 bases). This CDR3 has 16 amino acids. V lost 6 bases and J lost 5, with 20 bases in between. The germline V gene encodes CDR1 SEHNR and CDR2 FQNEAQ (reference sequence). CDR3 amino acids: CASRPRLGGTNNEQFF. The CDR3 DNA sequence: TGTGCCAGCAGACCACGGCTTGGGGGCACAAACAATGAGCAGTTCTTC.

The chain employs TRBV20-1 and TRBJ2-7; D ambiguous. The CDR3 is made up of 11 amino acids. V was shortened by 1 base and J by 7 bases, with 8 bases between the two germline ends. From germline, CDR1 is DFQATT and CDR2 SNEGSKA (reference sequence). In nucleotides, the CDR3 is TGCAGTGCTAGAGGCACAGTAGAGCAGTACTTC. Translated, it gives CSARGTVEQYF.

CDR3 region: CASSVDPTGSYGYTF. Here the CDR3 DNA reads TGTGCCAGCAGCGTAGACCCGACAGGTTCCTATGGCTACACCTTC. The chain couples TRBV9 to TRBJ1-2, with D tentatively TRBD1 (6 bases). Germline values: CDR1 SGDLS, CDR2 YYNGEE. The CDR3 length is 15 residues. The V gene lost 0 bases and the J gene lost 4 bases, with 13 bases spanning the gap.

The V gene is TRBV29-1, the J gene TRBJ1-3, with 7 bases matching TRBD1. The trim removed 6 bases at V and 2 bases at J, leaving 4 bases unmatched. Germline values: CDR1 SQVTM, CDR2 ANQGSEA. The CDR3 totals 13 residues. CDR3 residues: CSVDRATGNTIYF. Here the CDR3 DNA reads TGCAGCGTCGACAGGGCAACTGGAAACACCATATATTTT.

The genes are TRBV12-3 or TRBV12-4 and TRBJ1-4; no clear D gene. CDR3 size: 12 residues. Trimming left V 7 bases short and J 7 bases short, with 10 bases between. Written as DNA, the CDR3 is TGTGCCAGCAAAGAGAGTAGTGAAAAACTGTTTTTT. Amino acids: CASKESSEKLFF.

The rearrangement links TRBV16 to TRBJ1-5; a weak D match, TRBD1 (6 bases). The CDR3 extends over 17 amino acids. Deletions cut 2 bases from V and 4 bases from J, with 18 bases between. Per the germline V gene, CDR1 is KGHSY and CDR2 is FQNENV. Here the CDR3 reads CASSQPYGQLKNQPQHF. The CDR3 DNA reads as TGTGCCAGCAGCCAACCCTATGGACAGCTAAAAAATCAGCCCCAGCATTTT.

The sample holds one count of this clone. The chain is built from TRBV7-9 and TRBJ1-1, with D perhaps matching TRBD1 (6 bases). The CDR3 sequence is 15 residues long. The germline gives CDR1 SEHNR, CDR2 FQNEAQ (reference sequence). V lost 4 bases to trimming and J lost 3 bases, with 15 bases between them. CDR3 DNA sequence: TGTGCCAGCAGCTCAAACAGGGCGGAAGACACTGAAGCTTTCTTT. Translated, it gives CASSSNRAEDTEAFF.

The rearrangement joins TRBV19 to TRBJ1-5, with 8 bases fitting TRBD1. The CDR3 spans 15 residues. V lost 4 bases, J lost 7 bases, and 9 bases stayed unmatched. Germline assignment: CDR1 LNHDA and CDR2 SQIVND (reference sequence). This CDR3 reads CASSTQGGSLQPQHF. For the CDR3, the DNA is TGTGCCAGTAGTACACAGGGGGGCTCGCTGCAGCCCCAGCATTTT.

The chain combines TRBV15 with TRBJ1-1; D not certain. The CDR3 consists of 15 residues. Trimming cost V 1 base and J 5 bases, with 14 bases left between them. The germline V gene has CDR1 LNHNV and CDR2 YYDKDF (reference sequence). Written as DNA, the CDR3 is TGTGCCACCAGCAGAGCGGGTGTCTATGCTACTGAAGCTTTCTTT. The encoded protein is CATSRAGVYATEAFF.

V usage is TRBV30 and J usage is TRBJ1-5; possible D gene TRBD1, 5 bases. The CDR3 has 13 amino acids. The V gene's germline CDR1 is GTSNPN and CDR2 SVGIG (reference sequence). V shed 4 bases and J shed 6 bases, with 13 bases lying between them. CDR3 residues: CAWNTGIFQPQHF. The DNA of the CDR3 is TGTGCCTGGAACACAGGAATATTTCAGCCCCAGCATTTT.

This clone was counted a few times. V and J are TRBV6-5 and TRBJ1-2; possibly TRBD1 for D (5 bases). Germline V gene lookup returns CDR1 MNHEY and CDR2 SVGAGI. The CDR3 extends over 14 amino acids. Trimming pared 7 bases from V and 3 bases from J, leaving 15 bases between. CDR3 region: CASNEQEGYYGYTF. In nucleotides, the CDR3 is TGTGCCAGCAACGAACAGGAGGGCTACTATGGCTACACCTTC.

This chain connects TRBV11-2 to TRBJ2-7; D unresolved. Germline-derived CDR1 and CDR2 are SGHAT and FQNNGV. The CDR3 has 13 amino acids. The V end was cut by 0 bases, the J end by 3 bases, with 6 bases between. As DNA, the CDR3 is TGTGCCAGCAGCTTAGATAGCTACTACGAGCAGTACTTC. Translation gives CASSLDSYYEQYF.

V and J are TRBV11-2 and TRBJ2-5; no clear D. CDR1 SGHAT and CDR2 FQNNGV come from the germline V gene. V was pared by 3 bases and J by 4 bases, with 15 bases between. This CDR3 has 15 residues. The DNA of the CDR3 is TGTGCCAGCAGCTTCGGTGGGCTCCCCTCAGAGACCCAGTACTTC. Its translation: CASSFGGLPSETQYF.

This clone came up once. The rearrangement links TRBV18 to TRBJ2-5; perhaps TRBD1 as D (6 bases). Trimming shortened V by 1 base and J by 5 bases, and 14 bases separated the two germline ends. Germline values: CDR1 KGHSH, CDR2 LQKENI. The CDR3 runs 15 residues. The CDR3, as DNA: TGTGCCAGCTCACCACTAGCCAGGGGCGAGGAGACCCAGTACTTC. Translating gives CASSPLARGEETQYF.

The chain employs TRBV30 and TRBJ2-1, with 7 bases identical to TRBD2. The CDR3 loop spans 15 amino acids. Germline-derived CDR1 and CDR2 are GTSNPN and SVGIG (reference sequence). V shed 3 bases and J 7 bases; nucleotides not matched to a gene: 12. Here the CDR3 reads CAWRKSGGGGNEQFF. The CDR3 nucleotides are TGTGCCTGGAGAAAATCGGGAGGCGGTGGTAATGAGCAGTTCTTC.

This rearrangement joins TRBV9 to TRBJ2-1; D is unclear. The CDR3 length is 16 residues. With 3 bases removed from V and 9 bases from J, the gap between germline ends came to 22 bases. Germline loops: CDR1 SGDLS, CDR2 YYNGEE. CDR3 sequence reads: CASSGAQVLRNPEQFF. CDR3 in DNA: TGTGCCAGCAGCGGGGCTCAAGTCTTACGCAATCCTGAGCAGTTCTTC.

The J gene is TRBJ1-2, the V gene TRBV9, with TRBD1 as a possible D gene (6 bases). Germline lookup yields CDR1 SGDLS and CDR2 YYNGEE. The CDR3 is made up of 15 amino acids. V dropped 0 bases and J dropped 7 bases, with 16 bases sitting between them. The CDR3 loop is CASSVAAQGHSGYTF. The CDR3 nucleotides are TGTGCCAGCAGCGTAGCGGCACAGGGTCATTCTGGCTACACCTTC.

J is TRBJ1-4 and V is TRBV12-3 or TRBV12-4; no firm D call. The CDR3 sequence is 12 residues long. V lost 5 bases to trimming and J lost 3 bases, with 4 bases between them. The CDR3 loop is CASSPANEKLFF. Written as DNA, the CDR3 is TGTGCCAGCAGTCCAGCTAATGAAAAACTGTTTTTT.

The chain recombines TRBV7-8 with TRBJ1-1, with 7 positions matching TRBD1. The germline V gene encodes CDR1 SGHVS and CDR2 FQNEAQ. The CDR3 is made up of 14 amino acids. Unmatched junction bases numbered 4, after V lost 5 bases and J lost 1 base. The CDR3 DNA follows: TGTGCCAGCAGCACCGGGACAGCGAACACTGAAGCTTTCTTT. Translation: CASSTGTANTEAFF.

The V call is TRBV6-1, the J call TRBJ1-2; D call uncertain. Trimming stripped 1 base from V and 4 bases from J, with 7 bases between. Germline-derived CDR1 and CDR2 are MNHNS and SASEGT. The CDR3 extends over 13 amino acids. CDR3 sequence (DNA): TGTGCCAGCAGTGAAGGTTCGGGCTATGGCTACACCTTC. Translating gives CASSEGSGYGYTF.

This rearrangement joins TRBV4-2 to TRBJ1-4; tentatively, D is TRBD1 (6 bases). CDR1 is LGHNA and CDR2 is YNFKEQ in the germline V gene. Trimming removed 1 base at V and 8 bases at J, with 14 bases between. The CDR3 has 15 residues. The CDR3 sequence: CASSQGGTPGEKLFF. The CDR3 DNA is TGTGCCAGCAGCCAAGGGGGGACACCGGGGGAAAAACTGTTTTTT.

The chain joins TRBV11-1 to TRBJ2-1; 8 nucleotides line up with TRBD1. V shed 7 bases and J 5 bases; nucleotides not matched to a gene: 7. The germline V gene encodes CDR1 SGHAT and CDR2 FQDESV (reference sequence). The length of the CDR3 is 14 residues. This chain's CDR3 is CASTLRGPDNEQFF. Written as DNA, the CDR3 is TGTGCCAGCACCCTCAGGGGGCCGGACAATGAGCAGTTCTTC.